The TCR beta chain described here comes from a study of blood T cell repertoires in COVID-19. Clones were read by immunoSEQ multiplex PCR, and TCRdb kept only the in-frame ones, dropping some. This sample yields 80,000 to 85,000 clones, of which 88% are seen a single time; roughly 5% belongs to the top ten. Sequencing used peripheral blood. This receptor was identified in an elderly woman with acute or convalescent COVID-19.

This CDR3 reads CASSSGTSGSTDTQYF. CDR3 in DNA: TGTGCCAGTAGTTCAGGGACTAGCGGGAGTACAGATACGCAGTATTTT. J is TRBJ2-3 and V is TRBV19; 14 bases align to TRBD2. CDR3 length: 16 residues. The junction had 4 bases not matched to a gene; V was cut back by 5 bases and J by 3 bases. Germline V gives CDR1 LNHDA, CDR2 SQIVND (reference sequence).